The next 18 T cell receptor beta chains were all read from a single sample in a study of siplizumab effects on memory and regulatory T cells. Sequencing used immunoSEQ multiplex PCR; TCRdb keeps in-frame clones, though not all of them. The table lists over 90,000 clones, around nine tenths of them singletons. The sequenced material came from CD4+ T cells sorted from blood. These receptors all come from a human donor in good health.

V and J are TRBV10-3 and TRBJ1-4; D remains unclear. Germline CDR1 ENHRY, CDR2 SYGVKD. The CDR3 runs to 12 residues. V was clipped by 5 bases and J by 3 bases, with 4 bases between them. The CDR3 loop is CAISPSNEKLFF. CDR3 nucleotides: TGTGCCATCAGTCCCTCTAATGAAAAACTGTTTTTT.

This clone was counted many times. The CDR3 DNA follows: TGCGCCAGCAGCCCCTTTTTACAGAACCAAGAGACCCAGTACTTC. Translation gives CASSPFLQNQETQYF. The rearrangement uses TRBV5-1 and TRBJ2-5; D unresolved. V lost 4 bases and J lost 0, with 13 bases in between. Per germline, CDR1 SGHRS and CDR2 YFSETQ. This CDR3 region has 15 residues.

The chain joins TRBV7-3 to TRBJ2-7; the D is unclear. Germline V CDR1 and CDR2: SGHTA, FQGTGA. Trimming pared 2 bases from V and 6 bases from J, leaving 11 bases between. This CDR3 spans 13 amino acids. CDR3 coding DNA: TGTGCCAGCAGCTTACACCCAATGGGCGAGCAGTACTTC. Protein sequence: CASSLHPMGEQYF.

The count of this clone is one. This rearrangement joins TRBV18 to TRBJ2-2, with 12 bases aligning to TRBD2. The junction had 1 base not matched to a gene; V was cut back by 3 bases and J by 2 bases. Per germline, CDR1 KGHSH and CDR2 LQKENI. The CDR3 has 16 amino acids. The CDR3 reads CASSPTSGSNTGELFF. CDR3 sequence (DNA): TGTGCCAGCTCACCGACTAGCGGGAGCAACACCGGGGAGCTGTTTTTT.

J is TRBJ2-2 and V is TRBV9; D uncertain. The germline gives CDR1 SGDLS, CDR2 YYNGEE. The CDR3 runs to 16 residues. The V gene lost 3 bases and the J gene lost 3 bases, with 15 bases spanning the gap. CDR3 residues: CASSASSRVHTGELFF. The CDR3 DNA reads as TGTGCCAGCAGCGCCTCCTCAAGGGTGCACACCGGGGAGCTGTTTTTT.

This clone has just one count. This chain joins TRBV28 and TRBJ2-1, with 10 bases matching TRBD2. The CDR3 spans 16 residues. Looked up from germline, CDR1 is MDHEN and CDR2 is SYDVKM. V trimming: 4 bases; J trimming: 9 bases; junction bases outside the gene matches: 12. CDR3: CASSSPRAGGPGEQFF. The CDR3 DNA reads as TGTGCCAGCAGTTCGCCCCGAGCGGGAGGGCCCGGTGAGCAGTTCTTC.

The chain employs TRBV7-9 and TRBJ1-1; the D is unclear. This CDR3 comprises 14 residues. The germline CDR1 and CDR2 sequences are SEHNR and FQNEAQ (reference sequence). Trimming took off 2 bases at V and 5 bases at J, with 12 bases between the two ends. CDR3 residues: CASSLTSMGTEAFF. The DNA for the CDR3 is TGTGCCAGCAGCTTAACATCAATGGGGACTGAAGCTTTCTTT.

This clone was detected only a few times. V and J are TRBV5-1 and TRBJ1-1; 12 positions agree with TRBD1. CDR1 is SGHRS and CDR2 is YFSETQ in the germline V gene. This CDR3 comprises 16 residues. V shed 4 bases, J shed 0 bases, and the junction held 4 bases outside the gene matches. The CDR3 DNA sequence: TGCGCCAGCAGCATGGGACAGGGGGCGTTGAACACTGAAGCTTTCTTT. Residues: CASSMGQGALNTEAFF.

This sequence joins TRBV30 and TRBJ1-4; D not certain. CDR3 length equals 13 residues. Trimming cost V 3 bases and J 7 bases, with 12 bases left between them. Germline V lookup: CDR1 GTSNPN, CDR2 SVGIG (reference sequence). The CDR3 nucleotides read TGTGCCTGGAGCCGGACCCGAAGTGAAAAACTGTTTTTT. Amino acid sequence: CAWSRTRSEKLFF.

J is TRBJ2-1 and V is TRBV18; D might be TRBD2 (5 bases). CDR1 KGHSH and CDR2 LQKENI come from the germline V gene. The CDR3 is made up of 14 amino acids. V was pared by 6 bases and J by 10 bases, with 19 bases between. CDR3: CASSDQSGTLEQFF. CDR3 DNA: TGTGCCAGCTCGGATCAGTCGGGAACCCTAGAGCAGTTCTTC.

This CDR3 reads CASSLGSLGGYTF. The CDR3, as DNA: TGTGCCAGCAGCTTGGGTTCCTTGGGCGGCTACACCTTC. This sequence joins TRBV7-2 and TRBJ1-2; D unresolved. Germline V lookup: CDR1 SGHTA, CDR2 FQGNSA. The CDR3 is made up of 13 amino acids. The V gene lost 3 bases and the J gene lost 8 bases, with 13 bases spanning the gap.

This chain uses TRBV7-8 with TRBJ2-1; a weak D match, TRBD1 (6 bases). The germline V and J ends were trimmed by 8 bases and 13 bases, with 27 bases remaining between them. CDR3 length equals 15 residues. CDR1 is SGHVS, CDR2 FQNEAQ, per germline. CDR3 in amino acids: CASAMNPPSKDRQFF. The CDR3 region has the DNA TGTGCCAGCGCCATGAACCCACCATCCAAGGACAGACAGTTCTTC.

The chain is built from TRBV7-8 and TRBJ1-4, with a possible D match to TRBD1 (6 bases). The V end was cut by 5 bases, the J end by 5 bases, with 12 bases between. The germline CDR1 and CDR2 sequences are SGHVS and FQNEAQ. This CDR3 contains 14 residues. The CDR3 DNA is TGTGCCAGCAGCCTACGAGACAGGAATGAAAAACTGTTTTTT. Translation gives CASSLRDRNEKLFF.

CDR3: CACSRLGTEAFF. The CDR3 DNA reads TGTGCCTGTTCTCGCCTCGGTACAGAAGCTTTCTTT. The rearrangement uses TRBV7-9 and TRBJ1-1, with no clear D. The CDR3 is made up of 12 amino acids. Trimming pared 11 bases from V and 8 bases from J, leaving 18 bases between. Per the germline V gene, CDR1 is SEHNR and CDR2 is FQNEAQ (reference sequence).

The chain uses TRBV7-2 and TRBJ2-5; D uncertain. The germline V and J ends were trimmed by 4 bases and 5 bases, with 14 bases remaining between them. Germline values: CDR1 SGHTA, CDR2 FQGNSA. This CDR3 comprises 14 residues. CDR3 sequence: CASSSGPNGETQYF. CDR3 sequence (DNA): TGTGCCAGCAGCTCCGGGCCAAATGGGGAGACCCAGTACTTC. The full variable domain, completed using reference TRBV7-2 and TRBJ2-5, is GAGVSQSPSNKVTEKGKDVELRCDPISGHTALYWYRQSLGQGLEFLIYFQGNSAPDKSGLPSDRFSAERTGGSVSTLTIQRTQQEDSAVYLCASSSGPNGETQYFGPGTRLLVL.

This clone showed up just once. The chain links TRBV19 to TRBJ2-7; 10 positions match TRBD2. CDR1 is LNHDA, CDR2 SQIVND, per germline (reference sequence). CDR3 length equals 16 residues. J gave up 7 bases and V 4 bases, and 13 bases lay outside the gene matches. CDR3 sequence (DNA): TGTGCCAGTAGTACTCAAGTAGCGGGAGGCCTACGAGAGCAGTACTTC. Translated, it gives CASSTQVAGGLREQYF.

This clone occurred once. The genes are TRBV21-1 and TRBJ2-3; the DNA was not compared with TRBD2, the D call given in the table. TRBV21-1 is a pseudogene. The CDR3 runs to 15 residues. The CDR3 region has the DNA TGTGCCAGCACCAGCAATGGGGGGGGCTGGGATACGCAGTATTTT. It translates to CASTSNGGGWDTQYF.

The V and J genes are TRBV2 and TRBJ2-5; tentative D call: TRBD2 (6 bases). The germline CDR1 and CDR2 sequences are SNHLY and FYNNEI. The CDR3 spans 13 residues. V shed 3 bases and J shed 7 bases, with 12 bases lying between them. Written as DNA, the CDR3 is TGTGCCAGCAGTGACGAAATGGGGGGGACCCAGTACTTC. As protein: CASSDEMGGTQYF.